This entry concerns a single T cell receptor beta chain. Clones were read by immunoSEQ multiplex PCR, and TCRdb kept only the in-frame ones, dropping some. The sample includes some 270,000 clones, approximately 89% of them seen just once. The data derive from a study of blood T cell repertoires in COVID-19. Germline V gene data show CDR1 as MGHRA and CDR2 as YSYEKL. V dropped 1 base and J dropped 6 bases, with 15 bases sitting between them. The CDR3 totals 15 residues. The sequence came from a man aged 35 to 55 with active or convalescent COVID-19. Sequenced input: peripheral blood. This sequence joins TRBV4-1 and TRBJ1-2, with D unclear. The CDR3 sequence: CASSQVGGSYDGYTF. CDR3 in DNA: TGCGCCAGCAGCCAAGTTGGCGGTTCATATGATGGCTACACCTTC.